The text below deals with one T cell receptor beta chain. The data belong to a study of T cell changes during pregnancy in multiple sclerosis. Per germline, CDR1 SGHNT and CDR2 YYREEE (reference sequence). This CDR3 comprises 11 residues. V was pared by 4 bases and J by 3 bases, with 4 bases between. Clones were read by immunoSEQ multiplex PCR, and TCRdb kept only the in-frame ones, dropping some. The sample has around 56,000 clones, roughly 94% seen once. Material: CD8+ T cells from peripheral blood mononuclear cells, obtained after pregnancy. The TCR was taken from a female donor with multiple sclerosis, enrolled in a pregnancy study. The chain joins TRBV5-4 to TRBJ1-1; D not certain. CDR3 protein: CASSLYTEAFF. The CDR3 DNA is TGTGCCAGCAGCCTCTACACTGAAGCTTTCTTT.